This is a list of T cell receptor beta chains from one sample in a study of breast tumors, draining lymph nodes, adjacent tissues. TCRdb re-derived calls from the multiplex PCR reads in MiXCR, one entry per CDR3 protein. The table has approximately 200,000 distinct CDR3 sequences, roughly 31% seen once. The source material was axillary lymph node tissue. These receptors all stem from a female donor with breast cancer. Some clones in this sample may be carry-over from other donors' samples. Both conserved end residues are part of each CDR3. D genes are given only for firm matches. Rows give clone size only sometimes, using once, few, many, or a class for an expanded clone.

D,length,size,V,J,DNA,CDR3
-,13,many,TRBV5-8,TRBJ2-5,TGTGCCAGCAGCTTGGGAATATGGGAGACCCAGTACTTC,CASSLGIWETQYF
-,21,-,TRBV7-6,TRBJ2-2,TGTGCCAGCAGCTTAGGCGCACAGGGTCCCCAGGGCTGTGCGAACACCGGGGAGCTGTTTTTT,CASSLGAQGPQGCANTGELFF
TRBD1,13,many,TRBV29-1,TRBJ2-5,TGCAGTGCCGGACAGGGCGGTCAAGAGACCCAGTACTTC,CSAGQGGQETQYF
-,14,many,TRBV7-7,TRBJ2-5,TGTGCTAGCAGCTTTAGTGGGGGGGCCGAGACCCAGTACTTC,CASSFSGGAETQYF
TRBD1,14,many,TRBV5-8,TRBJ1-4,TGTGCCAGCAGCCAGGGACAGGTTAATGAAAAACTGTTTTTT,CASSQGQVNEKLFF
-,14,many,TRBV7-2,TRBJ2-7,TGTGCCAGCAGCTTAAAGCCCTCTCGGAGTGAGCAGTACTTC,CASSLKPSRSEQYF
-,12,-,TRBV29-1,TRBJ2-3,TGCAGCGTCAGGGCCCGCACAGATACGCAGTACTTT,CSVRARTDTQYF
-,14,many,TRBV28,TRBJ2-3,TGTGCCAGCAGTTCTTCTCGCGGGGAGGATACGCAGTATTTT,CASSSSRGEDTQYF
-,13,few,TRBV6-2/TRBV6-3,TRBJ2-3,TGTGCCAGCAGTTTCCAAGCGGGAGATACGCAGTATTTT,CASSFQAGDTQYF
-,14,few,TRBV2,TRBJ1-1,TGTGCCAGCGTAGGGCAGGGGCGAGGCACTGAAGCTTTCTTT,CASVGQGRGTEAFF
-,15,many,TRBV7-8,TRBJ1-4,TGTGCCAGCAGCTTAGGTCGTCCTGCTGGGGAAAAACTGTTTTTT,CASSLGRPAGEKLFF
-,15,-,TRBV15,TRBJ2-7,TGTGCCACCAGCAGCCCGACTTCAGGGCCCTACGAGCAGTACTTC,CATSSPTSGPYEQYF
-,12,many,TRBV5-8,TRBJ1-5,TGTGCCAGCAGCTTGATAGGACCGGCTCAGCATTTT,CASSLIGPAQHF
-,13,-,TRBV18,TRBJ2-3,TGTGCCAGCCCCTACGGGAACACAGATACGCAGTATTTT,CASPYGNTDTQYF
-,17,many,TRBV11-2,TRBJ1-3,TGTGCCAGCAGCTTAGATTCCGAGGGGATCTCTGGAAACACCATATATTTT,CASSLDSEGISGNTIYF
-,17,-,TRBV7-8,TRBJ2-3,TGTGCCAGCAGCTCAAACAGGGAGGATGGCTACACAGATACGCAGTATTTT,CASSSNREDGYTDTQYF